This is a list of T cell receptor beta chains from one sample in a study of shared clonotypes between healthy human individuals. Assay used: immunoSEQ multiplex PCR; TCRdb lists only in-frame clones, some missing. The data show nearly 2 million clones, about 95% seen once. The sample comprised naive CD8+ T cells sorted from blood. The receptors were gathered from a man aged 18 to 35 in good health. The CDR3 runs from the conserved cysteine through the conserved F or W. D genes are given only for firm matches. Part of the rows lack a size; the others show once, few, many or a class for expanded clones.

j_call,d_call,clone_size,v_call,cdr3_aa,cdr3_nt
TRBJ2-7,-,-,TRBV2,CASSEFRGASYEQYF,TGTGCCAGCAGTGAATTTCGAGGAGCTTCCTACGAGCAGTACTTC
TRBJ1-4,TRBD1,-,TRBV28,CASSSLDRGATNEKLFF,TGTGCCAGCAGTTCATTGGACAGGGGGGCGACTAATGAAAAACTGTTTTTT
TRBJ2-7,TRBD2,-,TRBV12-5,CASGLAEGYEQYF,TGTGCTAGTGGACTAGCGGAAGGATACGAGCAGTACTTC
TRBJ2-2,-,-,TRBV27,CASSLSSGAAGGELFF,TGTGCCAGCAGTTTATCCTCGGGGGCCGCTGGCGGGGAGCTGTTTTTT
TRBJ2-6,-,once,TRBV5-5,CASSEINRAGANVLTF,TGTGCCAGCAGCGAAATCAACAGGGCAGGGGCCAACGTCCTGACTTTC
TRBJ2-7,-,-,TRBV19,CASSIGYSYEQYF,TGTGCCAGTAGTATTGGGTACTCCTACGAGCAGTACTTC
TRBJ2-7,-,-,TRBV19,CASSTGPYEQYF,TGTGCCAGTAGTACAGGACCCTACGAGCAGTACTTC
TRBJ2-7,-,-,TRBV7-9,CASSLVGGTGSSYEQYF,TGTGCCAGCAGCTTAGTAGGCGGGACGGGGAGCTCCTACGAGCAGTACTTC
TRBJ1-1,-,once,TRBV28,CASSSTGNTEAFF,TGTGCCAGCAGCTCGACAGGGAACACTGAAGCTTTCTTT
TRBJ2-4,-,-,TRBV19,CASSKTQRAGIAKNIQYF,TGTGCCAGTAGTAAGACCCAAAGGGCCGGGATAGCCAAAAACATTCAGTACTTC
TRBJ1-4,-,-,TRBV4-1,CASSQERGYNEKLFF,TGCGCCAGCAGCCAAGAACGGGGCTATAATGAAAAACTGTTTTTT
TRBJ1-5,TRBD1,-,TRBV15,CATSLNRGGQPQHF,TGTGCCACCAGCCTAAACAGGGGAGGGCAGCCCCAGCATTTT
TRBJ2-7,-,-,TRBV4-1,CASSQGSQGFEQYF,TGCGCCAGCAGCCAAGGTTCTCAGGGGTTCGAGCAGTACTTC
TRBJ2-4,-,once,TRBV19,CASSSSGEFKNIQYF,TGTGCCAGTAGTAGCTCCGGGGAATTCAAAAACATTCAGTACTTC
TRBJ2-1,-,-,TRBV4-3,CASSQDFAFGGNEQFF,TGCGCCAGCAGCCAAGATTTCGCGTTTGGGGGGAATGAGCAGTTCTTC
TRBJ2-2,-,-,TRBV9,CASSVLGGTGELFF,TGTGCCAGCAGCGTACTTGGTGGGACCGGGGAGCTGTTTTTT
TRBJ1-2,-,-,TRBV21-1,CATPGVFLSDFYGYTF,TGTGCCACCCCCGGAGTTTTTCTATCGGATTTCTATGGCTACACCTTC
TRBJ1-2,-,-,TRBV5-4,CASSLGGDYGYTF,TGTGCCAGCAGCTTGGGAGGGGACTATGGCTACACCTTC
TRBJ2-5,TRBD2,-,TRBV9,CASSASGGGYQETQYF,TGTGCCAGCAGCGCAAGCGGGGGGGGTTACCAAGAGACCCAGTACTTC
TRBJ2-7,-,-,TRBV5-6,CASSLAEGGEQYF,TGTGCCAGCAGCTTGGCGGAGGGCGGCGAGCAGTACTTC
TRBJ2-7,-,-,TRBV7-8,CASSAGWGSSYEQYF,TGTGCCAGCAGCGCGGGGTGGGGGTCCTCCTACGAGCAGTACTTC
TRBJ2-1,TRBD2,-,TRBV9,CASSDGDYSIRNEQFF,TGTGCCAGCAGCGATGGGGACTATTCGATCCGGAATGAGCAGTTCTTC
TRBJ1-2,TRBD1,-,TRBV9,CASSSGGNGYTF,TGTGCCAGCAGCTCAGGGGGAAATGGCTACACCTTC
TRBJ1-3,TRBD1,-,TRBV7-6,CASSMGTGVEVGNTIYF,TGTGCCAGCAGCATGGGGACAGGTGTAGAAGTAGGAAACACCATATATTTT
TRBJ2-7,-,-,TRBV27,CASKSGTLGIYEQYF,TGTGCCAGCAAATCCGGGACCCTCGGGATATACGAGCAGTACTTC
TRBJ1-2,TRBD1,-,TRBV6-5,CASSYSVITGDGYTF,TGTGCCAGCAGTTACTCGGTCATAACAGGGGATGGCTACACCTTC
TRBJ2-6,-,-,TRBV5-5,CASSLRSSGANVLTF,TGTGCCAGCAGCTTGCGTAGCTCTGGGGCCAACGTCCTGACTTTC
TRBJ1-6,-,-,TRBV9,CASSAGSSYNSPLHF,TGTGCCAGCAGCGCCGGAAGCTCCTATAATTCACCCCTCCACTTT
TRBJ2-7,TRBD1,-,TRBV28,CASSLPPGQEAYEQYF,TGTGCCAGCAGCCTTCCCCCGGGACAGGAAGCCTACGAGCAGTACTTC
TRBJ2-7,TRBD2,-,TRBV2,CASSWTSGALYEQYF,TGTGCCAGCAGTTGGACTAGCGGGGCCTTGTACGAGCAGTACTTC
TRBJ1-3,-,-,TRBV4-1,CASSQPDRNRNTIYF,TGCGCCAGCAGCCAACCCGACAGGAACAGAAACACCATATATTTT
TRBJ1-3,-,-,TRBV6-1,CASRDGALSGNTIYF,TGTGCCAGCAGGGACGGGGCCCTCTCTGGAAACACCATATATTTT
TRBJ2-5,-,-,TRBV27,CASSSLGPETQYF,TGTGCCAGCAGTTCCCTGGGCCCAGAGACCCAGTACTTC
TRBJ2-3,TRBD2,-,TRBV18,CASSLYGLAGGAFTDTQYF,TGTGCCAGCTCACTATACGGACTAGCGGGAGGGGCCTTCACAGATACGCAGTATTTT
TRBJ1-1,-,-,TRBV11-2,CASSFLEGNTEAFF,TGTGCCAGCAGCTTTCTAGAGGGGAACACTGAAGCTTTCTTT
TRBJ1-1,TRBD1,-,TRBV10-3,CAIRATGVNTEAFF,TGTGCCATCAGGGCGACAGGGGTGAACACTGAAGCTTTCTTT
TRBJ1-1,-,-,TRBV6-6,CASSYWNPGPSGAFF,TGTGCCAGCAGTTACTGGAATCCGGGCCCCAGTGGAGCTTTCTTT
TRBJ1-2,-,-,TRBV7-9,CASSLEVNGYTF,TGTGCCAGCAGCTTAGAGGTCAATGGCTACACCTTC
TRBJ2-1,-,once,TRBV12-5,CASGWGPDNEQFF,TGTGCTAGTGGTTGGGGACCCGACAATGAGCAGTTCTTC
TRBJ1-1,TRBD1,-,TRBV4-1,CASSLGQANTEAFF,TGCGCCAGCAGCCTCGGACAGGCGAACACTGAAGCTTTCTTT
TRBJ1-2,-,-,TRBV10-2,CASSEAVQGRRDYGYTF,TGCGCCAGCAGTGAGGCCGTACAGGGTAGGAGGGACTATGGCTACACCTTC
TRBJ1-2,TRBD1,-,TRBV6-5,CASRTGVYGYTF,TGTGCCAGCAGGACAGGGGTCTATGGCTACACCTTC
TRBJ1-4,-,-,TRBV9,CASSTGIGDEKLFF,TGTGCCAGCAGCACAGGGATTGGAGATGAAAAACTGTTTTTT
TRBJ2-1,-,-,TRBV4-3,CASSRRLDNEQFF,TGCGCCAGCAGTCGTCGACTAGACAATGAGCAGTTCTTC
TRBJ2-1,-,-,TRBV5-1,CASSLGESSYNEQFF,TGCGCCAGCAGCTTGGGGGAGAGCTCCTACAATGAGCAGTTCTTC
TRBJ2-1,TRBD2,-,TRBV27,CASSINPSGVYNEQFF,TGTGCCAGCAGTATTAACCCTAGCGGAGTCTACAATGAGCAGTTCTTC
TRBJ1-2,-,once,TRBV7-9,CASSLFGADMDYGYTF,TGTGCCAGCAGCTTATTCGGTGCGGACATGGACTATGGCTACACCTTC
TRBJ1-6,-,-,TRBV5-6,CASSLDGGLDNSPLHF,TGTGCCAGCAGCCTGGACGGAGGTTTAGATAATTCACCCCTCCACTTT
TRBJ1-5,-,-,TRBV6-1,CASSDLGGIQPQHF,TGTGCCAGCAGTGACTTAGGGGGGATACAGCCCCAGCATTTT
TRBJ1-1,-,-,TRBV25-1,CASSPPLWGAGGAFF,TGTGCCAGCAGTCCCCCGTTGTGGGGCGCGGGAGGAGCTTTCTTT
TRBJ2-7,TRBD2,once,TRBV2,CASSRLAGNEQYF,TGTGCCAGCAGTCGACTAGCGGGAAACGAGCAGTACTTC
TRBJ1-4,TRBD1,once,TRBV29-1,CSVEEGTGGVNEKLFF,TGCAGCGTTGAAGAAGGGACAGGGGGCGTGAATGAAAAACTGTTTTTT
TRBJ2-7,TRBD1,once,TRBV27,CASIAGTGGHEQYF,TGTGCCAGCATTGCCGGGACAGGGGGGCACGAGCAGTACTTC
TRBJ2-3,-,-,TRBV11-2,CASSLRPSTDTQYF,TGTGCCAGCAGCCTAAGGCCTAGCACAGATACGCAGTATTTT
TRBJ2-2,TRBD2,-,TRBV5-4,CASSLVAGYTGELFF,TGTGCCAGCAGCTTGGTAGCGGGGTACACCGGGGAGCTGTTTTTT
TRBJ2-3,TRBD1,-,TRBV5-1,CASSFGQDFTDTQYF,TGCGCCAGCAGCTTCGGACAGGACTTCACAGATACGCAGTATTTT
TRBJ2-7,-,few,TRBV7-9,CASNWGSYEQYF,TGTGCCAGCAACTGGGGCTCCTACGAGCAGTACTTC
TRBJ2-3,TRBD2,-,TRBV4-3,CASSRTSGPSDTQYF,TGCGCCAGCAGTCGGACTAGCGGGCCGTCAGATACGCAGTATTTT
TRBJ2-7,-,-,TRBV21-1,CASPKQSREPPYEQYF,TGTGCCAGCCCTAAACAGTCCCGGGAGCCCCCCTACGAGCAGTACTTC
TRBJ1-4,-,once,TRBV28,CASSFQQGRTNEKLFF,TGTGCCAGCAGTTTCCAACAGGGTCGTACTAATGAAAAACTGTTTTTT